These 27 T cell receptor beta chains were sequenced from one sample in a study of blood T cell repertoires in COVID-19. Generated by immunoSEQ multiplex PCR, the TCRdb table keeps only in-frame clones and is missing some. The sample includes roughly 15,000 clones, roughly 75% of them seen just once. Sample: peripheral blood. The receptors here all came from a boy under 10 years old with active or convalescent COVID-19.

The chain couples TRBV25-1 to TRBJ1-4; 8 bases fit TRBD1. CDR3 length: 15 residues. The V gene end was trimmed by 6 bases and the J gene end by 5 bases; junction bases not matched to a gene: 8. The V gene's germline CDR1 is MGHDK and CDR2 SYGVNS. As DNA, the CDR3 is TGTGCCAGCAGGGTTGGACAGGGACGAAATGAAAAACTGTTTTTT. It is translated as CASRVGQGRNEKLFF.

The chain joins TRBV6-5 to TRBJ1-4; 7 bases are a match to TRBD1. The CDR3 is made up of 14 amino acids. CDR1 is MNHEY, CDR2 SVGAGI, per germline. V shed 4 bases, J shed 5 bases, and the junction held 4 bases outside the gene matches. CDR3 in amino acids: CASSSTGPNEKLFF. The CDR3 DNA is TGTGCCAGCAGTTCGACAGGGCCAAATGAAAAACTGTTTTTT.

The V call is TRBV5-4, the J call TRBJ2-7, with D possibly being TRBD2 (5 bases). There are 17 residues in the CDR3. V was cut by 3 bases and J by 3 bases, with 22 bases left in between. The germline CDR1 and CDR2 sequences are SGHNT and YYREEE (reference sequence). CDR3 residues: CASSSGPGRGGLYEQYF. Here the CDR3 DNA reads TGTGCCAGCAGCTCTGGGCCAGGCCGTGGAGGCCTCTACGAGCAGTACTTC.

This clone counts as medium-sized. The chain links TRBV19 to TRBJ1-5, with D perhaps TRBD1 (5 bases). Trimming stripped 3 bases from V and 6 bases from J, with 18 bases between. Germline V CDR1 and CDR2: LNHDA, SQIVND (reference sequence). The CDR3 extends over 16 amino acids. The CDR3: CASSMTDRKYSQPQHF. CDR3 DNA: TGTGCCAGTAGTATGACAGACAGAAAGTACTCTCAGCCCCAGCATTTT.

The J gene is TRBJ1-1, the V gene TRBV18, with TRBD1 matching over 7 bases. The V and J ends lost 0 bases and 0 bases, in that order; junction bases with no gene match: 4. Germline lookup yields CDR1 KGHSH and CDR2 LQKENI. CDR3 length: 16 amino acids. This CDR3 is CASSPPNRGMNTEAFF. CDR3 DNA sequence: TGTGCCAGCTCACCACCGAACAGGGGAATGAACACTGAAGCTTTCTTT.

The J gene is TRBJ2-5, the V gene TRBV25-1; 10 nucleotides match TRBD2. This CDR3 is built from 15 residues. The ends lost 3 bases at V and 4 bases at J; junction bases unmatched: 5. Per germline, CDR1 MGHDK and CDR2 SYGVNS. CDR3 nucleotides: TGTGCCAGCAGTGAGCCAGCGGGAGGGAGAGAGACCCAGTACTTC. It codes for CASSEPAGGRETQYF.

CDR3 DNA sequence: TGTGCCAGCAGTTTAGCGAGGAGCGAGACCCAGTACTTC. The encoded protein is CASSLARSETQYF. The J gene is TRBJ2-5, the V gene TRBV27; no reliable D call. Trimming took off 2 bases at V and 5 bases at J, with 9 bases between the two ends. The germline V gene has CDR1 MNHEY and CDR2 SMNVEV (reference sequence). The CDR3 totals 13 residues.

The chain recombines TRBV12-3 or TRBV12-4 with TRBJ1-6; D is possibly TRBD1 (5 bases). CDR3 length equals 13 residues. V lost 7 bases and J 5 bases, leaving 9 bases between the germline ends. DNA for the CDR3: TGTGCCAGCACTACAGGCAATAATTCACCCCTCCACTTT. Protein sequence: CASTTGNNSPLHF.

With regard to this clone: This CDR3 is also generated by other DNA sequences in the sample. J is TRBJ1-1 and V is TRBV19; no reliable D call. The germline V gene has CDR1 LNHDA and CDR2 SQIVND (reference sequence). V was cut by 6 bases and J by 0 bases, with 8 bases left in between. This CDR3 has 13 amino acids. The CDR3 protein is CASSPYMNTEAFF. DNA for the CDR3: TGTGCCAGTAGCCCTTACATGAACACTGAAGCTTTCTTT.

V is TRBV30 and J is TRBJ2-7, with 7 bases that match TRBD1. The germline CDR1 and CDR2 sequences are GTSNPN and SVGIG (reference sequence). This CDR3 region has 14 residues. After removal of 4 bases from V and 2 bases from J, the junction contained 8 bases not matched to a gene. CDR3 DNA: TGTGCCTGGATCCCAGGGACAGCGACCTACGAGCAGTACTTC. It encodes CAWIPGTATYEQYF.

The J gene is TRBJ1-1, the V gene TRBV3-1 (or the pseudogene TRBV3-2); D unresolved. Trimming took 4 bases from V and 5 from J, leaving 11 bases between them. Germline loops: CDR1 LGHDT, CDR2 YNNKEL (reference sequence). The CDR3 loop spans 13 amino acids. CDR3 amino acids: CASSPLTGTEAFF. The CDR3 coding sequence is TGTGCCAGCAGCCCCCTAACGGGAACTGAAGCTTTCTTT.

The chain employs TRBV15 and TRBJ1-1; 10 positions match TRBD1. V shed 3 bases and J 7 bases; nucleotides not matched to a gene: 5. CDR1 is LNHNV and CDR2 is YYDKDF in the germline V gene (reference sequence). This CDR3 is 14 amino acids long. CDR3 nucleotide sequence: TGTGCCACCAGCAGTGGGACAGGGGTCAGTGAAGCTTTCTTT. The encoded protein is CATSSGTGVSEAFF.

The V gene is TRBV25-1, the J gene TRBJ1-4; D remains unclear. The germline V gene encodes CDR1 MGHDK and CDR2 SYGVNS. The V gene lost 4 bases and the J gene lost 2 bases, with 8 bases spanning the gap. CDR3 length equals 14 residues. CDR3 region: CASSVAGTNEKLFF. CDR3 in DNA: TGTGCCAGCAGTGTAGCGGGGACTAATGAAAAACTGTTTTTT.

The table lists this clone with a few counts. The CDR3 DNA reads as TGCGCCAGCAAGCTTGGGGGACTAGCGGGAGGCCGTGGCGGGGAGCTGTTTTTT. Its protein product is CASKLGGLAGGRGGELFF. The chain employs TRBV5-1 and TRBJ2-2, with 15 bases identical to TRBD2. This CDR3 region has 18 residues. V trimming: 6 bases; J trimming: 7 bases; junction bases outside the gene matches: 13. Germline CDR1 and CDR2: SGHRS and YFSETQ. The variable domain in full, completed from reference TRBV5-1 and TRBJ2-2, reads KAGVTQTPRYLIKTRGQQVTLSCSPISGHRSVSWYQQTPGQGLQFLFEYFSETQRNKGNFPGRFSGRQFSNSRSEMNVSTLELGDSALYLCASKLGGLAGGRGGELFFGEGSRLTVL.

The rearrangement links TRBV27 to TRBJ2-6, with D uncertain. The CDR3 has 15 amino acids. CDR1 is MNHEY and CDR2 is SMNVEV in the germline V gene (reference sequence). Trimming left V 4 bases short and J 0 bases short, with 7 bases between. The CDR3 spells CASSSPSSGANVLTF. The CDR3 DNA is TGTGCCAGCAGTTCTCCTAGCTCTGGGGCCAACGTCCTGACTTTC.

V usage is TRBV5-1 and J usage is TRBJ1-1, with 7 bases matching TRBD1. Looked up from germline, CDR1 is SGHRS and CDR2 is YFSETQ. V lost 7 bases, J lost 2 bases, and 11 bases stayed unmatched. The CDR3 sequence is 15 residues long. The CDR3 bases are TGCGCCAGCGTAGGCATGGGACAGAGTAACACTGAAGCTTTCTTT. Translation gives CASVGMGQSNTEAFF.

The gene calls are TRBV18 and TRBJ2-7; unclear D gene. From germline, CDR1 is KGHSH and CDR2 LQKENI. This CDR3 region has 15 residues. Trimming removed 1 base from V and 3 bases from J, with 13 bases in between. CDR3 DNA sequence: TGTGCCAGCTCACCACAATCACAGCCCGGCTACGAGCAGTACTTC. Translation: CASSPQSQPGYEQYF.

The rearrangement links TRBV7-2 to TRBJ2-3, with 7 bases aligning to TRBD1. The ends lost 6 bases at V and 3 bases at J; junction bases unmatched: 12. This CDR3 is built from 16 residues. From germline, CDR1 is SGHTA and CDR2 FQGNSA. The CDR3 coding sequence is TGTGCCAGCAGGTTAACAGGGGCGAGAAGTACAGATACGCAGTATTTT. Its translation: CASRLTGARSTDTQYF.

The chain links TRBV4-1 to TRBJ2-6; 14 bases align to TRBD2. Per germline, CDR1 MGHRA and CDR2 YSYEKL. This CDR3 has 19 residues. V shed 0 bases, J shed 2 bases, and the junction held 3 bases outside the gene matches. This chain's CDR3 is CASSQDWTSGGPGANVLTF. As DNA, the CDR3 is TGCGCCAGCAGCCAAGATTGGACTAGCGGGGGGCCTGGGGCCAACGTCCTGACTTTC.

This clone was recorded a few times. V gene TRBV29-1 combines with J gene TRBJ1-1; D is perhaps TRBD1 (5 bases). The germline V gene encodes CDR1 SQVTM and CDR2 ANQGSEA. The CDR3 has 11 amino acids. The V end lost 4 bases, the J end lost 8 bases, and 11 bases lay between the germline ends. DNA for the CDR3: TGCAGCGTTGCCAGGGCGGAGGAAGCTTTCTTT. This translates into CSVARAEEAFF.

V gene TRBV6-2 or TRBV6-3 combines with J gene TRBJ2-3, with 9 bases matching TRBD2. Per the germline V gene, CDR1 is MNHEY and CDR2 is SVGEGT. This CDR3 has 17 residues. V dropped 3 bases and J dropped 2; count of bases not matched to a gene: 9. The CDR3: CASSYEREATYTDTQYF. The CDR3 DNA follows: TGTGCCAGCAGTTATGAGCGGGAGGCAACATACACAGATACGCAGTATTTT.

The chain couples TRBV18 to TRBJ2-1, with TRBD1 matching 9 bases. CDR1 and CDR2 (germline): KGHSH, LQKENI. Trimming cost V 3 bases and J 8 bases; bases outside gene matches: 14. The length of the CDR3 is 17 residues. The CDR3 here is CASSPPGGQGQRDEQFF. DNA of the CDR3: TGTGCCAGCTCACCGCCCGGGGGACAGGGACAGAGGGATGAGCAGTTCTTC.

This clone was observed a handful of times. The chain uses TRBV7-9 and TRBJ2-5; 7 bases agree with TRBD1. Trimming cost V 3 bases and J 1 base; bases outside gene matches: 5. In germline, CDR1 is SEHNR, CDR2 FQNEAQ (reference sequence). The CDR3 covers 15 residues. The CDR3 reads CASSFLTGTQETQYF. For the CDR3, the DNA is TGTGCCAGCAGCTTCCTGACAGGGACCCAAGAGACCCAGTACTTC. The full variable domain, rest sourced from reference TRBV7-9 and TRBJ2-5, is DTGVSQNPRHKITKRGQNVTFRCDPISEHNRLYWYRQTLGQGPEFLTYFQNEAQLEKSRLLSDRFSAERPKGSFSTLEIQRTEQGDSAMYLCASSFLTGTQETQYFGPGTRLLVL.

This clone was found once. V and J are TRBV18 and TRBJ2-7, with 9 bases matching TRBD1. CDR1 is KGHSH, CDR2 LQKENI, per germline. Losses at the gene ends were 3 bases for V and 6 bases for J; bases not matched to a gene: 9. There are 15 residues in the CDR3. CDR3 region: CASSPNAGTGSEQYF. DNA of the CDR3: TGTGCCAGCTCACCTAATGCCGGGACAGGGAGCGAGCAGTACTTC.

Only one count was recorded for this clone. This chain links TRBV14 with TRBJ2-7; 10 nucleotides agree with TRBD2. Trimming at V came to 0 bases and at J to 7 bases, leaving 6 bases not matched to a gene. The germline CDR1 and CDR2 sequences are SGHDN and FVKESK. The CDR3 sequence is 15 residues long. CDR3 amino acids: CASSQELAGVREQYF. The CDR3 DNA reads as TGTGCCAGCAGCCAAGAGCTAGCGGGAGTAAGGGAGCAGTACTTC.

The sample holds a few counts of this clone. The chain links TRBV9 to TRBJ2-3; TRBD2 aligns across 7 bases. CDR1 is SGDLS and CDR2 is YYNGEE in the germline V gene. V shed 2 bases and J 2 bases; nucleotides not matched to a gene: 5. The CDR3 is made up of 15 amino acids. The CDR3 DNA sequence: TGTGCCAGCAGCGTCGGCGGGACTACCACAGATACGCAGTATTTT. It translates to CASSVGGTTTDTQYF.

V and J are TRBV7-9 and TRBJ2-7; maybe TRBD1 (5 bases). Germline V gives CDR1 SEHNR, CDR2 FQNEAQ (reference sequence). Deletions cut 1 base from V and 4 bases from J, with 8 bases between. The CDR3 covers 13 residues. CDR3 DNA sequence: TGTGCCAGCAGCTTAGTCAGGGAATACGAGCAGTACTTC. It is translated as CASSLVREYEQYF.